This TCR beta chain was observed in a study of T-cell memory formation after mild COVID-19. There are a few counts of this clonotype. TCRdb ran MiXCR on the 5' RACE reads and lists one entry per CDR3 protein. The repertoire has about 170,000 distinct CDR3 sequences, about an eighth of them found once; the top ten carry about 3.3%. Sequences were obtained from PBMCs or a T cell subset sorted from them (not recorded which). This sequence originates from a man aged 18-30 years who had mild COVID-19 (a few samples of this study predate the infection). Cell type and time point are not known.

CDR3 amino acids: CASSFTPRGPYTDTQYF. CDR3 in DNA: TGTGCCAGCAGCTTTACCCCGCGGGGGCCCTACACAGATACGCAGTATTTT. The V call is TRBV27, the J call TRBJ2-3; a weak D match, TRBD2 (7 bases). This CDR3 has 17 residues. V was cut by 6 bases and J by 2 bases, with 21 bases left in between. The V gene's germline CDR1 is MNHEY and CDR2 SMNVEV (reference sequence).